Listed below are T cell receptor beta chains from one sample, sequenced in a study of CD8+CD57+ T cells in acquired aplastic anemia. TCRdb processed the reads anew with MiXCR; each CDR3 protein has one entry. The table has more than 150,000 distinct CDR3 sequences, under 55% seen once. Specimen: sorted CD4+, CD8+, or CD8+CD57+ T cells (not recorded which) from PBMCs. The receptors shown here come from a human donor with aplastic anemia. Each CDR3 is given with its conserved first and last residue. A D gene is named only where the DNA matches it firmly. Rows may omit the clone size; those that give it use once, few, many or a size class.

D gene: .; V gene: TRBV24-1; clone size: few; J gene: TRBJ2-1; CDR3 DNA: TGTGCCACCAGTGATACACGTGGTCGCAGCTCCTACAATGAGCAGTTCTTC; CDR3 protein: CATSDTRGRSSYNEQFF
D gene: .; V gene: TRBV2; clone size: many; J gene: TRBJ2-1; CDR3 DNA: TGTGCCAGCAGTGAGTACAATGAGCAGTTCTTC; CDR3 protein: CASSEYNEQFF
D gene: TRBD2; V gene: TRBV7-2; clone size: .; J gene: TRBJ2-3; CDR3 DNA: TGTGCCAGCAGCTTAGCGCCGGGGGGGACAGATACGCAGTATTTT; CDR3 protein: CASSLAPGGTDTQYF
D gene: .; V gene: TRBV10-3; clone size: .; J gene: TRBJ2-3; CDR3 DNA: TGTGCCATCAGCCGACAGGGAGGCGCAGATACGCAGTATTTT; CDR3 protein: CAISRQGGADTQYF
D gene: TRBD2; V gene: TRBV7-9; clone size: once; J gene: TRBJ2-3; CDR3 DNA: TGTGCCAGCAGCTTGCGGACTAGTGTGGATACGCAGTATTTT; CDR3 protein: CASSLRTSVDTQYF
D gene: .; V gene: TRBV19; clone size: .; J gene: TRBJ1-5; CDR3 DNA: TGTGCCAGTAGTAAGTCGTCCGGGGGTTATAGCAATCAGCCCCAGCATTTT; CDR3 protein: CASSKSSGGYSNQPQHF
D gene: .; V gene: TRBV6-4; clone size: .; J gene: TRBJ2-2; CDR3 DNA: TGTGCCAGCAGTGACCTAGCCGGGGAGCTGTTTTTT; CDR3 protein: CASSDLAGELFF
D gene: .; V gene: TRBV2; clone size: once; J gene: TRBJ2-7; CDR3 DNA: TGTGCCAGCAGTGGCACCCCCTACCAGCAGTACTTC; CDR3 protein: CASSGTPYQQYF
D gene: .; V gene: TRBV27; clone size: .; J gene: TRBJ2-7; CDR3 DNA: TGTGCCAGCAGTCCCCGCTCTCAGGTGCCCTACGAGCAGTACTTC; CDR3 protein: CASSPRSQVPYEQYF
D gene: TRBD2; V gene: TRBV5-1; clone size: .; J gene: TRBJ2-3; CDR3 DNA: TGCGCCAGCAGTAGCGGGATCACCGGCGGGGGGGGAGATACGCAGTATTTT; CDR3 protein: CASSSGITGGGGDTQYF
D gene: .; V gene: TRBV2; clone size: .; J gene: TRBJ2-5; CDR3 DNA: TGTACCAGCGATCGGATAAGAGAGACCCAGTACTTC; CDR3 protein: CTSDRIRETQYF
D gene: .; V gene: TRBV29-1; clone size: .; J gene: TRBJ2-1; CDR3 DNA: TGCAGCGTGACGCCGCGTGATTATAATGAGCAGTTCTTC; CDR3 protein: CSVTPRDYNEQFF
D gene: .; V gene: TRBV5-1; clone size: many; J gene: TRBJ2-3; CDR3 DNA: TGCGCCAGCAGCTTGTGGGGGGCTACAGATACGCAGTATTTT; CDR3 protein: CASSLWGATDTQYF
D gene: TRBD1; V gene: TRBV30; clone size: .; J gene: TRBJ1-4; CDR3 DNA: TGTGCCTGGGGGACAGGGCCCTTTTTTGAGAATGAAAAACTGTTTTTT; CDR3 protein: CAWGTGPFFENEKLFF
D gene: TRBD1; V gene: TRBV4-3; clone size: many; J gene: TRBJ2-3; CDR3 DNA: TGCGCCAGCAGCCAGCGGGACAGGGGAAATACGCAGTATTTT; CDR3 protein: CASSQRDRGNTQYF
D gene: .; V gene: TRBV11-3; clone size: many; J gene: TRBJ1-1; CDR3 DNA: TGTGCCACCCGGTGGGACCCAGGCACTGAAGCTTTCTTT; CDR3 protein: CATRWDPGTEAFF
D gene: .; V gene: TRBV2; clone size: few; J gene: TRBJ1-2; CDR3 DNA: TGTGCCAGCAGCGTGGGGGGTGGCTACACCTTC; CDR3 protein: CASSVGGGYTF